These 3 T cell receptor beta chains came from one sample sequenced in a study of T-cell reconstitution after alpha-beta-depleted transplantation in children (dated by TCRdb to between 2015 and 2016). Library construction relied on PCR. Sequencing was performed on an Illumina HiSeq 2500. Molecular barcoding was employed in the preparation of TCR libraries, with unique molecular identifiers being used to normalize TCRbeta repertoire quantification. TCRdb cleaned the public reads at Q25 with fastp, built clones with MiXCR and kept in-frame beta chains. Rows are unified per CDR3 protein, each entry keeping the most common DNA and genes. The sample has hundreds of thousands of distinct CDR3 sequences on record, over 15% of them singletons. The ten largest clones add up to under 1.2% of the sample. This material consisted of PBMCs from the stem cell graft donor, taken from the stem cell graft. These receptors came from a human donor who donated a stem cell graft to a child with acute myeloid leukemia.

This clonotype was detected ten times or more. J is TRBJ2-5 and V is TRBV5-6, with D perhaps matching TRBD2 (5 bases). Germline V CDR1 and CDR2: SGHDT, YYEEEE. V was trimmed by 1 base and J by 1 base, leaving 8 bases between them. The CDR3 loop spans 14 amino acids. The CDR3 sequence is CASSLSGFQETQYF. DNA of the CDR3: TGTGCCAGCAGCTTGAGCGGATTCCAAGAGACCCAGTACTTC. The full variable domain, its missing parts supplied by reference TRBV5-6 and TRBJ2-5, is DAGVTQSPTHLIKTRGQQVTLRCSPKSGHDTVSWYQQALGQGPQFIFQYYEEEERQRGNFPDRFSGHQFPNYSSELNVNALLLGDSALYLCASSLSGFQETQYFGPGTRLLVL.

This clonotype was counted a few times. The chain couples TRBV7-2 to TRBJ2-6; D call uncertain. Germline lookup yields CDR1 SGHTA and CDR2 FQGNSA. This CDR3 is built from 14 residues. Trimming pared 3 bases from V and 1 base from J, leaving 4 bases between. The CDR3 nucleotides read TGTGCCAGCAGCTTCCCATCTGGGGCCAACGTCCTGACTTTC. Protein sequence: CASSFPSGANVLTF.

As to this clonotype: This sequence may be a read error, since a much larger clone differs from it by one base. The gene calls are TRBV29-1 and TRBJ2-1; D tentatively fits TRBD1 or TRBD2 (5 bases each). The germline gives CDR1 SQVTM, CDR2 ANQGSEA. The CDR3 extends over 13 amino acids. V lost 5 bases and J lost 12, with 20 bases in between. CDR3 loop: CSVPGRPSRGQFF. The CDR3 nucleotides are TGCAGCGTTCCGGGACGGCCATCCCGGGGGCAGTTCTTC.